The entry that follows covers one T cell receptor (beta chain) sequence. This clone has more than one count but fewer than ten. Its antigen is still unknown. A much larger clonotype is one base distant, so this may be a read error. No treatment had been received by any patient before thyroid surgery. Using T-cell receptor beta sequencing, the researchers looked back retrospectively at clinical samples from patients, gathered between about 2012 and 2018. The method behind the library was PCR. The sequencer was an Illumina HiSeq 4000. High-throughput sequencing was used to profile the CDR3 region of the TCR beta-chain in every patient. The source study handled its data this way. Drawing on CDR3 differences between clinicopathological groups, the researchers built a classifier meant to tell apart patients with distant-metastatic papillary thyroid cancer. The Shannon index was used to measure repertoire diversity, and the Morisita-Horn index was used to measure how similar tumor and blood repertoires were. TCRdb reanalyzed the raw reads on its own, using fastp at Q25 for trimming and MiXCR for clone calling, and kept in-frame beta chains. TCRdb's processing, not the authors' own work, is the source of the V and J calls. Recorded for this sample are roughly 55,000 clones; roughly 15% of them occurred a single time. Roughly a tenth of the sample rests with the top ten.

The sample comes from a study of metastatic and nonmetastatic thyroid tumors (dated by TCRdb to about 2020). Some background on the complete study: The researchers compared repertoires between peripheral blood samples and tumor or nodule tissue samples from patients with malignant or benign thyroid disease.

The paper as a whole reports these results and caveats: TCR beta diversity was reported as significantly higher in malignant tumors than in benign nodules, in both blood and tumor samples.

The sequencing sample was made of blood. The clonotype was recovered from a male donor with papillary thyroid cancer or a benign thyroid nodule (not recorded which). Some clones in this sample may be carry-over from other donors' samples.

For the CDR3, the sequence is CATAPGIKYF. The nucleotide sequence is given as TGTGCCACCGCCCCGGGCATTAAGTACTTC. The rearranged segments are TRBV2 and TRBJ2-4; there is no confident call for the D gene. From a lookup of the germline V gene, CDR1 and CDR2 are SNHLY and FYNNEI. The CDR3 contains 10 residues, cysteine and phenylalanine counted. Kept here is only the CDR3 DNA, which spans 30 bases and is read in frame from base 1.